Given below is one TCR beta chain in context. The antigen is undetermined. The V and J ends lost 0 bases and 4 bases, in that order; junction bases with no gene match: 7. Germline values: CDR1 SGHRS, CDR2 YFSETQ. The CDR3 covers 16 residues. The data were obtained in a study of cytomegalovirus exposure and HLA in healthy donors. Whole-study results and caveats: Analyzed later, association rates of TCRs varied across HLA loci, with DRB1 most and HLA-C fewest.

Amplification used 60 Vbeta primers and 13 Jbeta primers. Produced via immunoSEQ multiplex PCR; TCRdb's table is partial and in-frame only. The profile shows more than 130,000 clones, about four fifths of them singletons. This chain connects TRBV5-1 to TRBJ2-5, with TRBD2 identical over 9 bases. The TCR was taken from a man aged 35-49 years in good health and CMV-seropositive. The sample comprised PBMCs. The chain's CDR3 is CASSLGSGSIGETQYF. CDR3 coding DNA: TGCGCCAGCAGCTTGGGTAGCGGGAGTATCGGAGAGACCCAGTACTTC. The full variable domain, rest sourced from reference TRBV5-1 and TRBJ2-5, is KAGVTQTPRYLIKTRGQQVTLSCSPISGHRSVSWYQQTPGQGLQFLFEYFSETQRNKGNFPGRFSGRQFSNSRSEMNVSTLELGDSALYLCASSLGSGSIGETQYFGPGTRLLVL.